The sequence of this T cell receptor beta chain was determined in a study of identical twins. This clonotype was recorded a few times. TCRdb passed the 5' RACE reads through MiXCR, listing each CDR3 protein once. Of hundreds of thousands of distinct CDR3 sequences listed, roughly 20% are singletons. V was cut by 0 bases and J by 5 bases, with 10 bases left in between. Per the germline V gene, CDR1 is MNHEY and CDR2 is SVGAGI. The CDR3 totals 14 residues. This sample also belongs to another study, concerning T cells expressing NK-cell markers.

Sequenced material: PBMCs. This clonotype was sampled from a woman aged 18-29 years in good health. The chain has TRBV6-5 and TRBJ1-1; D gene unclear. DNA of the CDR3: TGTGCCAGCAGTTACTCGCGGGGTCTGACTGAAGCTTTCTTT. It specifies CASSYSRGLTEAFF.